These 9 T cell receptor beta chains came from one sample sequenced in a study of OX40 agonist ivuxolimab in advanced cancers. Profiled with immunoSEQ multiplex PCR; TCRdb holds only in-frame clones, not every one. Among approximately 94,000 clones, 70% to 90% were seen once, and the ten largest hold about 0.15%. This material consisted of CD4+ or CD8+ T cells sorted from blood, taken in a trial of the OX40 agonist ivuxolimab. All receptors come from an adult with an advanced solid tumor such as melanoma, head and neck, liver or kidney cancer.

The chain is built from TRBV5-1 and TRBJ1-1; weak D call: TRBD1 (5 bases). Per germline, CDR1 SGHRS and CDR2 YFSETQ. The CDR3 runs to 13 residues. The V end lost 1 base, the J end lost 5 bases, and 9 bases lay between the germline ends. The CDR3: CASSLSRGTEAFF. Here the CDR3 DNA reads TGCGCCAGCAGCTTGAGCCGGGGGACTGAAGCTTTCTTT.

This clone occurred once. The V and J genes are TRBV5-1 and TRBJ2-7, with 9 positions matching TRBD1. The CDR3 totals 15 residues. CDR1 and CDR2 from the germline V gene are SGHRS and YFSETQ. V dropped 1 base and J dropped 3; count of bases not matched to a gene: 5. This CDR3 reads CASSLTGGAGYEQYF. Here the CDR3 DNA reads TGCGCCAGCAGCTTGACAGGGGGCGCAGGCTACGAGCAGTACTTC.

CDR3 in amino acids: CASSLDRGGYGYTF. CDR3 nucleotides: TGTGCCAGCAGCTTAGACCGAGGAGGGTATGGCTACACCTTC. This chain connects TRBV11-1 to TRBJ1-2; D is uncertain. The V end lost 1 base, the J end lost 5 bases, and 11 bases lay between the germline ends. Germline lookup yields CDR1 SGHAT and CDR2 FQDESV (reference sequence). The CDR3 is 14 residues long.

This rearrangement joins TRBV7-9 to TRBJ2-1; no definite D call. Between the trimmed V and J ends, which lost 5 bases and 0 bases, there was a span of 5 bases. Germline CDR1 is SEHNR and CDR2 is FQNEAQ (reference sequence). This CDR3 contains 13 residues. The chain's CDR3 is CASSADSYNEQFF. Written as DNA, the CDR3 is TGTGCCAGCAGCGCCGACTCCTACAATGAGCAGTTCTTC.

The CDR3 bases are TGTGCCAGCAGTTCCTCAGAGGGCAGGGCTAGCAATCAGCCCCAGCATTTT. Translated, it gives CASSSSEGRASNQPQHF. V and J are TRBV28 and TRBJ1-5; a weak D match, TRBD1 (5 bases). V was trimmed by 4 bases and J by 0 bases, leaving 16 bases between them. From germline, CDR1 is MDHEN and CDR2 SYDVKM. CDR3 length equals 17 residues. Looking up the rest from reference TRBV28 and TRBJ1-5 gives the full variable domain: DVKVTQSSRYLVKRTGEKVFLECVQDMDHENMFWYRQDPGLGLRLIYFSYDVKMKEKGDIPEGYSVSREKKERFSLILESASTNQTSMYLCASSSSEGRASNQPQHFGDGTRLSIL.

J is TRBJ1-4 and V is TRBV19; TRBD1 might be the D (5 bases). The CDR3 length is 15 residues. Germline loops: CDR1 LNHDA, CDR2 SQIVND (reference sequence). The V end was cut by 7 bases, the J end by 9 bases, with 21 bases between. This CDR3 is CASIAHRDPPQKLFF. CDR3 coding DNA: TGTGCCAGTATCGCTCACCGGGACCCTCCTCAAAAACTGTTTTTT. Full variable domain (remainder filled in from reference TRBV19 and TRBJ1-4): DGGITQSPKYLFRKEGQNVTLSCEQNLNHDAMYWYRQDPGQGLRLIYYSQIVNDFQKGDIAEGYSVSREKKESFPLTVTSAQKNPTAFYLCASIAHRDPPQKLFFGSGTQLSVL.

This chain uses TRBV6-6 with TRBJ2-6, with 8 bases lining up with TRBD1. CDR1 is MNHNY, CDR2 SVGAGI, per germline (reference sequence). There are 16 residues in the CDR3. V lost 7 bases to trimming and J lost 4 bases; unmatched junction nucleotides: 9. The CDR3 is CASTQGAGVGANVLTF. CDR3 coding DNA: TGTGCCAGCACCCAGGGGGCGGGTGTGGGGGCCAACGTCCTGACTTTC.

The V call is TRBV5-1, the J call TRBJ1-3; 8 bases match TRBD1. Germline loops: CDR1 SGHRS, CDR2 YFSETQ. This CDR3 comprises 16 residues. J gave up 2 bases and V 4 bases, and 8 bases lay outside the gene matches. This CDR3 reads CASSLGQGPTGNTIYF. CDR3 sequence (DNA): TGCGCCAGCAGCCTTGGACAGGGACCAACTGGAAACACCATATATTTT.

The CDR3 coding sequence is TGTGCCAGCATGCTTTATTCACCTGGCGGGGCAGGGGTTGGTTATAATGGCTACACCTTC. It specifies CASMLYSPGGAGVGYNGYTF. This rearrangement joins TRBV27 to TRBJ1-2; possibly TRBD1 for D (6 bases). The CDR3 contains 20 residues. Germline lookup yields CDR1 MNHEY and CDR2 SMNVEV (reference sequence). V lost 7 bases and J 6 bases, leaving 36 bases between the germline ends.